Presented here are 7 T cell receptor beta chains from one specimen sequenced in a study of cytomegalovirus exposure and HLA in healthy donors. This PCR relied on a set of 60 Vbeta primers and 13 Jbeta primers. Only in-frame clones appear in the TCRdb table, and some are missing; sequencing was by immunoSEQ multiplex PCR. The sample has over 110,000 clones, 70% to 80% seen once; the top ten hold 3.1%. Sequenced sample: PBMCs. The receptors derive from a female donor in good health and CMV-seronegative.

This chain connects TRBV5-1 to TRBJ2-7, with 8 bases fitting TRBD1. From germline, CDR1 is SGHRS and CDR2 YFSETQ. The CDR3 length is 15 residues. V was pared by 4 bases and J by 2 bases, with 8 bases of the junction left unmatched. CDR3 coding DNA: TGCGCCAGCAGCCTAGGGGGGACAGGCGCCTACGAGCAGTACTTC. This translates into CASSLGGTGAYEQYF. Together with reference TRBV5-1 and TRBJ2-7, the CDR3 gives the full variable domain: KAGVTQTPRYLIKTRGQQVTLSCSPISGHRSVSWYQQTPGQGLQFLFEYFSETQRNKGNFPGRFSGRQFSNSRSEMNVSTLELGDSALYLCASSLGGTGAYEQYFGPGTRLTVT.

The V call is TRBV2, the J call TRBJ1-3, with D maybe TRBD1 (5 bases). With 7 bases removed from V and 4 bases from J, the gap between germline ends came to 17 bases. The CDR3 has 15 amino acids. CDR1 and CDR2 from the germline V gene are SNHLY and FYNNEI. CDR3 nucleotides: TGTGCCAGCACTCCCGCGGGGGGACGGGGAAACACCATATATTTT. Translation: CASTPAGGRGNTIYF.

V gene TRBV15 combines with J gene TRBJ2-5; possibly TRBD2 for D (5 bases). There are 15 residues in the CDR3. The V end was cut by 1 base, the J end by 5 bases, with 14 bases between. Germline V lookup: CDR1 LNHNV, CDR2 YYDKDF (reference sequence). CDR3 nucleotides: TGTGCCACCAGCAGAGTGATAGGGAGTGAGGAGACCCAGTACTTC. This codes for CATSRVIGSEETQYF.

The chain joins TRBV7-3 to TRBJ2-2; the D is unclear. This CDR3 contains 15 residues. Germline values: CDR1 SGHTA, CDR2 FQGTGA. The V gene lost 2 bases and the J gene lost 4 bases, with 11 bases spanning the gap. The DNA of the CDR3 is TGTGCCAGCAGCTTATTCGGTAGGAGCACCGGGGAGCTGTTTTTT. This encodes CASSLFGRSTGELFF.

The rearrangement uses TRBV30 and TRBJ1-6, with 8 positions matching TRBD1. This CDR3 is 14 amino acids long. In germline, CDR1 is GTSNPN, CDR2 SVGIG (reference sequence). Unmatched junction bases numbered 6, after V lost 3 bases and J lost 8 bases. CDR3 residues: CAWSMGTGDSPLHF. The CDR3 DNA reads TGTGCCTGGAGCATGGGGACAGGTGATTCACCCCTCCACTTT.

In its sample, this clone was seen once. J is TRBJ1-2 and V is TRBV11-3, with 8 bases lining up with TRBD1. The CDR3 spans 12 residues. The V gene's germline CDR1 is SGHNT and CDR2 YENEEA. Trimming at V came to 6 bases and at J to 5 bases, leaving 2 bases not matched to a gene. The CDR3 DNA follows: TGTGCCAGCAGTGACAGGGGTTATGGCTACACCTTC. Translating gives CASSDRGYGYTF.

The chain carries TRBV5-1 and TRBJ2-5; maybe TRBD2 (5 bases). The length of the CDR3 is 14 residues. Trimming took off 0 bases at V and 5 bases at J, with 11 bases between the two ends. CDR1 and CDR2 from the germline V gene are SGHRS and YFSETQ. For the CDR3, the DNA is TGCGCCAGCAGCTTGGTAGCGAGCGAGGAGACCCAGTACTTC. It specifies CASSLVASEETQYF.